A single sample gave rise to the 6 T cell receptor beta chains below, sequenced in a study of blood T cells in healthy people across ages. Combining a sample-barcoded 5' primer with a J-beta primer mix, a second PCR ran for about 6 to 12 cycles. In TCRdb, the 5' RACE reads were re-called with MiXCR into one record per CDR3 protein. The sample lists approximately 1.5 million distinct CDR3 sequences, approximately 43% occurring once. The specimen sequenced was blood. These receptors all stem from a woman younger than 35 in good health.

This clonotype was picked up many times. The chain is built from TRBV7-9 and TRBJ2-2; D not certain. CDR3 length: 13 residues. Germline V gene sequence: CDR1 SEHNR, CDR2 FQNEAQ (reference sequence). Trimming pared 6 bases from V and 1 base from J, leaving 6 bases between. The CDR3 DNA is TGTGCCAGCAGTCCCCAGAACACCGGGGAGCTGTTTTTT. Encoded protein: CASSPQNTGELFF.

This clonotype was seen ten or more times. V is TRBV2 and J is TRBJ1-1; tentatively, D is TRBD1 (5 bases). Trimming left V 6 bases short and J 0 bases short, with 8 bases between. CDR1 SNHLY and CDR2 FYNNEI come from the germline V gene. The CDR3 totals 13 residues. Here the CDR3 reads CASRRGLNTEAFF. CDR3 sequence (DNA): TGTGCCAGCAGAAGGGGTTTGAACACTGAAGCTTTCTTT.

The table lists this clonotype with a count of one. This rearrangement joins TRBV20-1 to TRBJ2-7, with TRBD1 matching 7 bases. CDR3 length: 15 residues. From germline, CDR1 is DFQATT and CDR2 SNEGSKA (reference sequence). V was pared by 6 bases and J by 0 bases, with 11 bases of the junction left unmatched. The CDR3 loop is CSAIGGQRSSYEQYF. The CDR3 DNA reads as TGCAGTGCGATAGGGGGACAGCGGAGCTCCTACGAGCAGTACTTC.

V and J are TRBV29-1 and TRBJ2-7; TRBD1 matches 7 bases. Losses at the gene ends were 2 bases for V and 3 bases for J; bases not matched to a gene: 4. This CDR3 spans 13 amino acids. CDR1 is SQVTM, CDR2 ANQGSEA, per germline. The CDR3 DNA reads TGCAGCGTTGAACCGGCAGGGGGCTACGAGCAGTACTTC. It specifies CSVEPAGGYEQYF.

The chain employs TRBV7-6 and TRBJ2-6, with a tentative D call TRBD1 (5 bases). The CDR3 spans 15 residues. V dropped 5 bases and J dropped 4 bases, with 12 bases sitting between them. The germline V gene has CDR1 SGHVS and CDR2 FNYEAQ. The CDR3 DNA sequence: TGTGCCAGCAGCCAAGGGGTCATGGGGGCCAACGTCCTGACTTTC. Translation: CASSQGVMGANVLTF.

The chain joins TRBV20-1 to TRBJ2-3; 12 positions agree with TRBD2. The CDR3 loop spans 15 amino acids. After removal of 2 bases from V and 4 bases from J, the junction contained 4 bases not matched to a gene. The V gene's germline CDR1 is DFQATT and CDR2 SNEGSKA (reference sequence). The DNA of the CDR3 is TGCAGTGCTAGAAGACTAGCGGGAGTGTCAGATACGCAGTATTTT. Its translation: CSARRLAGVSDTQYF.